These 32 T cell receptor beta chains were sequenced from one sample in a study of cytomegalovirus exposure and HLA in healthy donors (dated 2017 in TCRdb). Library method: the immunoSEQ multiplex PCR assay. TCRdb took this table from immuneACCESS and kept in-frame rearrangements with V and J called. Such tables lack part of the clones; where checked against another copy, unresolved V genes explain under half of the gap, and the rest is unexplained. For this sample the table gives about 160,000 clones, of which about 90% were detected only once. The ten largest clones represent about a tenth of the sample. The sequencing sample was made of PBMCs. The receptors shown here come from a woman between 18 and 30 years old in good health and CMV-seropositive.

This sequence joins TRBV2 and TRBJ1-2; TRBD1 is a possible D gene (6 bases). CDR1 SNHLY and CDR2 FYNNEI come from the germline V gene. This CDR3 contains 13 residues. Trimming stripped 9 bases from V and 2 bases from J, with 13 bases between. CDR3 in DNA: TGTGCCAGACACAGGGAAGAGAACTATGGCTACACCTTC. Its translation: CARHREENYGYTF. The full variable domain, rest sourced from reference TRBV2 and TRBJ1-2, is EPEVTQTPSHQVTQMGQEVILRCVPISNHLYFYWYRQILGQKVEFLVSFYNNEISEKSEIFDDQFSVERPDGSNFTLKIRSTKLEDSAMYFCARHREENYGYTFGSGTRLTVV.

The gene calls are TRBV28 and TRBJ2-7; 10 nucleotides match TRBD2. This CDR3 contains 13 residues. V was pared by 10 bases and J by 4 bases, with 7 bases of the junction left unmatched. Looked up from germline, CDR1 is MDHEN and CDR2 is SYDVKM. Here the CDR3 reads CAISSGRSYEQYF. CDR3 DNA sequence: TGTGCCATCTCTAGCGGGAGATCTTACGAGCAGTACTTC.

This chain uses TRBV29-1 with TRBJ2-5; TRBD1 matches 9 bases. Germline CDR1 and CDR2: SQVTM and ANQGSEA. The J segment lost 4 bases and the V segment lost 6 bases, leaving 3 bases of the junction unmatched. The CDR3 consists of 12 residues. CDR3: CSVHRGRETQYF. In nucleotides, the CDR3 is TGCAGCGTCCACAGGGGGCGAGAGACCCAGTACTTC.

The genes are TRBV6-1 and TRBJ1-1; D is perhaps TRBD1 (6 bases). With 5 bases removed from V and 2 bases from J, the gap between germline ends came to 12 bases. Germline CDR1 reads MNHNS; CDR2 reads SASEGT. CDR3 length equals 14 residues. The CDR3: CASSKQGGNTEAFF. As DNA, the CDR3 is TGTGCCAGCAGTAAACAGGGTGGCAACACTGAAGCTTTCTTT.

The chain carries TRBV20-1 and TRBJ2-2; the D is unclear. The germline V gene encodes CDR1 DFQATT and CDR2 SNEGSKA (reference sequence). V was pared by 3 bases and J by 5 bases, with 4 bases between. The CDR3 consists of 11 residues. The CDR3 DNA reads TGCAGTGCTAGCCAGACCGGGGAGCTGTTTTTT. Its protein product is CSASQTGELFF.

The V and J genes are TRBV30 and TRBJ2-5; 8 bases agree with TRBD2. Trimming took 0 bases from V and 5 from J; bases not matched to a gene: 8. The CDR3 length is 15 residues. Germline CDR1 reads GTSNPN; CDR2 reads SVGIG (reference sequence). The CDR3 reads CAWSVEREFWETQYF. CDR3 nucleotide sequence: TGTGCCTGGAGTGTGGAGCGGGAGTTCTGGGAGACCCAGTACTTC.

The J gene is TRBJ2-7, the V gene TRBV9; TRBD2 agrees at 12 bases. V lost 2 bases and J lost 4; bases outside the gene matches: 7. Looked up from germline, CDR1 is SGDLS and CDR2 is YYNGEE. The CDR3 is 16 residues long. In DNA form, the CDR3 reads TGTGCCAGCAGCGTGGGGGCGACTAGCGGGAGTTACGAGCAGTACTTC. Encoded protein: CASSVGATSGSYEQYF.

The J gene is TRBJ2-1, the V gene TRBV27, with 9 bases lining up with TRBD1. J was trimmed by 10 bases and V by 8 bases; bases with no gene match: 15. Germline V gene lookup returns CDR1 MNHEY and CDR2 SMNVEV (reference sequence). The CDR3 contains 15 residues. CDR3 amino acids: CASLRRQGGKEEQFF. DNA of the CDR3: TGTGCCAGCCTCAGGCGACAGGGGGGAAAAGAAGAGCAGTTCTTC.

The V call is TRBV9, the J call TRBJ2-3, with 7 bases matching TRBD2. From germline, CDR1 is SGDLS and CDR2 YYNGEE. The length of the CDR3 is 16 residues. J was trimmed by 1 base and V by 0 bases; bases with no gene match: 5. This chain's CDR3 is CASSVDRGRGTDTQYF. The CDR3 DNA reads as TGTGCCAGCAGCGTAGATCGCGGGAGAGGCACAGATACGCAGTATTTT.

The chain links TRBV2 to TRBJ2-5; 8 nucleotides agree with TRBD2. The length of the CDR3 is 16 residues. Looked up from germline, CDR1 is SNHLY and CDR2 is FYNNEI. The junction had 12 bases not matched to a gene; V was cut back by 3 bases and J by 6 bases. CDR3: CASSELLSSGGQTQYF. CDR3 coding DNA: TGTGCCAGCAGTGAGTTGTTGTCCTCGGGGGGGCAGACCCAGTACTTC.

The J gene is TRBJ2-7, the V gene TRBV28; 9 bases are a match to TRBD2. The CDR3 totals 16 residues. Trimming removed 7 bases from V and 4 bases from J; junction bases left unmatched: 14. The germline gives CDR1 MDHEN, CDR2 SYDVKM. The CDR3 region has the DNA TGTGCCAGCAATGAGGTTAGCGGGAGATATGGTTACGAGCAGTACTTC. Its protein is CASNEVSGRYGYEQYF.

The V call is TRBV27, the J call TRBJ1-2, with 7 positions matching TRBD1. CDR1 is MNHEY, CDR2 SMNVEV, per germline (reference sequence). This CDR3 is 16 amino acids long. The V gene end was trimmed by 7 bases and the J gene end by 8 bases; junction bases not matched to a gene: 19. The CDR3 here is CASTTLTTGKGFGYTF. The CDR3 bases are TGTGCCAGCACCACCCTCACGACAGGGAAGGGTTTCGGCTACACCTTC.

CDR3 sequence reads: CASSSKSGRSYNEQFF. The DNA of the CDR3 is TGTGCCAGCAGCTCCAAGAGCGGGAGAAGTTACAATGAGCAGTTCTTC. The chain recombines TRBV7-9 with TRBJ2-1, with 8 nucleotides matching TRBD2. This CDR3 comprises 16 residues. Germline V gives CDR1 SEHNR, CDR2 FQNEAQ (reference sequence). The V segment lost 4 bases and the J segment 4 bases; nucleotides outside the gene matches: 9. Based on the CDR3 plus reference TRBV7-9 and TRBJ2-1, the full variable domain is DTGVSQNPRHKITKRGQNVTFRCDPISEHNRLYWYRQTLGQGPEFLTYFQNEAQLEKSRLLSDRFSAERPKGSFSTLEIQRTEQGDSAMYLCASSSKSGRSYNEQFFGPGTRLTVL.

The rearrangement joins TRBV7-8 to TRBJ2-3; the D is unclear. Trimming shortened V by 2 bases and J by 2 bases, and 11 bases separated the two germline ends. CDR3 length: 15 amino acids. From germline, CDR1 is SGHVS and CDR2 FQNEAQ. The CDR3 loop reads CASSLNARFTDTQYF. For the CDR3, the DNA is TGTGCCAGCAGCTTAAACGCCAGGTTCACAGATACGCAGTATTTT.

The chain uses TRBV6-4 and TRBJ2-3; weak D call: TRBD2 (5 bases). V was clipped by 3 bases and J by 0 bases, with 7 bases between them. The CDR3 totals 14 residues. Germline CDR1 and CDR2: MRHNA and SNTAGT. CDR3 sequence (DNA): TGTGCCAGCAGTGAAAGAGGGAGCACAGATACGCAGTATTTT. Translated: CASSERGSTDTQYF.

The chain uses TRBV21-1 and TRBJ1-5; the table's D call TRBD1 went unverified against the DNA. TRBV21-1 constitutes a pseudogene. This CDR3 is built from 15 residues. In nucleotides, the CDR3 is TGTGCCAGCAGCAAAAGGGGCATAAGCAATCAGCCCCAGCATTTT. It yields the protein CASSKRGISNQPQHF.

The chain is built from TRBV11-3 and TRBJ2-7, with 11 bases aligning to TRBD1. V trimming: 2 bases; J trimming: 3 bases; junction bases outside the gene matches: 3. The V gene's germline CDR1 is SGHNT and CDR2 YENEEA. The CDR3 contains 15 residues. Here the CDR3 DNA reads TGTGCCAGCAGCTTATCCGGGACAGGGGGCTACGAGCAGTACTTC. Translating it yields CASSLSGTGGYEQYF.

The rearrangement uses TRBV9 and TRBJ2-2; no clear D gene. Germline assignment: CDR1 SGDLS and CDR2 YYNGEE. This CDR3 is 14 amino acids long. Trimming pared 0 bases from V and 7 bases from J, leaving 10 bases between. The CDR3 DNA sequence: TGTGCCAGCAGCGTAGGCCCCCTGAGCGGGGAGCTGTTTTTT. Protein sequence: CASSVGPLSGELFF.

The chain uses TRBV13 and TRBJ2-3; D gene ambiguous. The germline V gene has CDR1 PRHDT and CDR2 FYEKMQ (reference sequence). CDR3 length: 15 amino acids. Trimming pared 3 bases from V and 0 bases from J, leaving 10 bases between. CDR3 bases: TGTGCCAGCAGCTTTTACTCCTCTAGCACAGATACGCAGTATTTT. Residues: CASSFYSSSTDTQYF.

The chain carries TRBV7-6 and TRBJ2-5; 10 positions match TRBD1. The J segment lost 5 bases and the V segment lost 1 base, leaving 7 bases of the junction unmatched. Germline V gene lookup returns CDR1 SGHVS and CDR2 FNYEAQ. The CDR3 spans 16 residues. The CDR3 region is CASSLVGQGVGETQYF. DNA for the CDR3: TGTGCCAGCAGCTTAGTCGGACAGGGGGTTGGTGAGACCCAGTACTTC.

V is TRBV6-6 and J is TRBJ2-1; TRBD2 matches at 9 bases. The CDR3 consists of 15 residues. Germline CDR1 and CDR2: MNHNY and SVGAGI (reference sequence). Losses at the gene ends were 7 bases for V and 8 bases for J; bases not matched to a gene: 12. The CDR3 sequence: CASIPGLAFRDEQFF. The CDR3 nucleotides are TGTGCCAGCATCCCTGGACTAGCGTTTAGGGATGAGCAGTTCTTC.

V gene TRBV7-3 combines with J gene TRBJ1-1, with 7 nucleotides matching TRBD1. The J segment lost 2 bases and the V segment lost 5 bases, leaving 8 bases of the junction unmatched. The germline CDR1 and CDR2 sequences are SGHTA and FQGTGA. This CDR3 spans 15 amino acids. The DNA for the CDR3 is TGTGCCAGCAGCGCGACAGGGCACCAAAACACTGAAGCTTTCTTT. This translates into CASSATGHQNTEAFF.

This rearrangement joins TRBV6-6 to TRBJ1-5; 7 positions agree with TRBD1. CDR3 size: 15 residues. Germline-derived CDR1 and CDR2 are MNHNY and SVGAGI (reference sequence). Losses at the gene ends were 0 bases for V and 7 bases for J; bases not matched to a gene: 6. The CDR3 sequence is CASSYSLGGGQPQHF. The CDR3 DNA is TGTGCCAGCAGTTACTCCTTAGGGGGCGGCCAGCCCCAGCATTTT.

The chain recombines TRBV13 with TRBJ2-7, with D possibly matching TRBD1 (5 bases). Trimming took off 5 bases at V and 2 bases at J, with 10 bases between the two ends. Germline V gives CDR1 PRHDT, CDR2 FYEKMQ (reference sequence). The CDR3 consists of 13 residues. The CDR3 reads CASSRQSTYEQYF. In DNA form, the CDR3 reads TGTGCCAGCAGCAGACAGTCGACCTACGAGCAGTACTTC.

This clone was seen just once. The V gene is TRBV6-1, the J gene TRBJ2-7, with a possible D match to TRBD2 (6 bases). CDR3 length: 15 residues. CDR1 is MNHNS, CDR2 SASEGT, per germline. Deletions cut 4 bases from V and 0 bases from J, with 13 bases between. CDR3 amino acids: CASSGEEGTSYEQYF. The CDR3 DNA reads TGTGCCAGCAGTGGCGAGGAGGGCACCTCCTACGAGCAGTACTTC.

V and J are TRBV6-5 and TRBJ1-5; 9 positions agree with TRBD1. Losses at the gene ends were 6 bases for V and 0 bases for J; bases not matched to a gene: 3. This CDR3 has 15 residues. CDR1 and CDR2 (germline): MNHEY, SVGAGI. The CDR3 protein is CASRWDRASNQPQHF. The DNA of the CDR3 is TGTGCCAGCAGGTGGGACAGGGCTAGCAATCAGCCCCAGCATTTT.

The chain has TRBV6-1 and TRBJ2-2, with a weak D call TRBD2 (5 bases). Germline lookup yields CDR1 MNHNS and CDR2 SASEGT. The CDR3 contains 15 residues. V gave up 2 bases and J gave up 6 bases, with 13 bases separating them. The CDR3 spells CASSEPREKAGELFF. DNA for the CDR3: TGTGCCAGCAGTGAACCCCGGGAAAAAGCCGGGGAGCTGTTTTTT.

Notes on this clone: Its ends do not fully match the called genes, so a read error is possible. This sequence joins TRBV6-5 and TRBJ2-7; the D is unclear. Per germline, CDR1 MNHEY and CDR2 SVGAGI. The CDR3 consists of 11 residues. The CDR3 here is CSVYSAYEQYF. In nucleotides, the CDR3 is TGCTCGGTCTACTCGGCCTACGAGCAGTACTTC.

The chain combines TRBV7-9 with TRBJ2-7, with TRBD2 identical over 7 bases. Germline CDR1 SEHNR, CDR2 FQNEAQ (reference sequence). This CDR3 has 15 amino acids. V lost 5 bases to trimming and J lost 7 bases; unmatched junction nucleotides: 14. The CDR3 is CASSPRESGEGEQYF. The CDR3 bases are TGTGCCAGCAGCCCAAGGGAGAGCGGGGAAGGGGAGCAGTACTTC.

The chain links TRBV6-5 to TRBJ2-1; maybe TRBD2 (6 bases). V lost 5 bases and J 7 bases, leaving 18 bases between the germline ends. This CDR3 spans 15 amino acids. Germline V gene lookup returns CDR1 MNHEY and CDR2 SVGAGI. DNA for the CDR3: TGTGCCAGCAGTCAGTGGACTAACGGGTTAAATGAGCAGTTCTTC. Its protein product is CASSQWTNGLNEQFF.

The J gene is TRBJ1-5, the V gene TRBV2; TRBD1 aligns across 8 bases. The V gene's germline CDR1 is SNHLY and CDR2 FYNNEI. The length of the CDR3 is 13 residues. Trimming took 7 bases from V and 5 from J; bases not matched to a gene: 4. The chain's CDR3 is CASMLQGDQPQHF. CDR3 coding DNA: TGTGCCAGCATGCTACAGGGGGATCAGCCCCAGCATTTT. The whole variable domain, filled in from reference TRBV2 and TRBJ1-5, reads EPEVTQTPSHQVTQMGQEVILRCVPISNHLYFYWYRQILGQKVEFLVSFYNNEISEKSEIFDDQFSVERPDGSNFTLKIRSTKLEDSAMYFCASMLQGDQPQHFGDGTRLSIL.

This sequence joins TRBV5-1 and TRBJ1-1; 7 bases agree with TRBD1. Germline V gives CDR1 SGHRS, CDR2 YFSETQ. The CDR3 has 14 residues. The trim removed 4 bases at V and 1 base at J, leaving 4 bases unmatched. The CDR3 is CASSLTGANTEAFF. CDR3 DNA: TGCGCCAGCAGCCTCACAGGGGCGAACACTGAAGCTTTCTTT.